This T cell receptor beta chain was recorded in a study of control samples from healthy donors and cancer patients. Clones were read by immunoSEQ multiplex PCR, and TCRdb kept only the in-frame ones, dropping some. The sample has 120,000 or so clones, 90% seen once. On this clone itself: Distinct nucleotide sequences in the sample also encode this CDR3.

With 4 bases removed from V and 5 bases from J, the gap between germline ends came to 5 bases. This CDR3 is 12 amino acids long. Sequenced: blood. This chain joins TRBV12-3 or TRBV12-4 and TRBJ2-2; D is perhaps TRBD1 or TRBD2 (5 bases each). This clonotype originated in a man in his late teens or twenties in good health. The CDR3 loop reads CASSWGTGELFF. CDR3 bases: TGTGCCAGCAGTTGGGGGACCGGGGAGCTGTTTTTT.